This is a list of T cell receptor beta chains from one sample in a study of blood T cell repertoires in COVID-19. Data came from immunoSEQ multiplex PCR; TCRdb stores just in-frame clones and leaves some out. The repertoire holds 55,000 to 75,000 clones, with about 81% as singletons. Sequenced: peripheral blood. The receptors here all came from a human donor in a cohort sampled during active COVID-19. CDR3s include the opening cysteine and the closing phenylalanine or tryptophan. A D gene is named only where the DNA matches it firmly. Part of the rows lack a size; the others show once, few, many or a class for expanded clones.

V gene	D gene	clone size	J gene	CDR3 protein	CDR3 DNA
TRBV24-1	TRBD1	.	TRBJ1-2	CATSGNPGQGARNYGYTF	TGTGCCACCAGTGGGAATCCGGGACAGGGGGCGCGGAACTATGGCTACACCTTC
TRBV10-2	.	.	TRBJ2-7	CASSDLIFPYEQYF	TGCGCCAGCAGTGACTTAATATTCCCCTACGAGCAGTACTTC
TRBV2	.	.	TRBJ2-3	CASRLDSTDTQYF	TGTGCCAGCAGACTAGACAGCACAGATACGCAGTATTTT
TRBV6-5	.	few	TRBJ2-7	CASNPKGRGVDEQYF	TGTGCCAGCAATCCCAAAGGCAGGGGAGTGGACGAGCAGTACTTC
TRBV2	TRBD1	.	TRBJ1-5	CASSVDRGFNQPQHF	TGTGCCAGCAGTGTAGACAGGGGGTTCAATCAGCCCCAGCATTTT
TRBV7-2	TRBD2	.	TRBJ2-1	CASSLLAGTYNEQFF	TGTGCCAGCAGCTTACTAGCGGGGACCTACAATGAGCAGTTCTTC
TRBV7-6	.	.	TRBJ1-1	CASSLRDTTEAFF	TGTGCCAGCAGCCTCCGGGACACCACTGAAGCTTTCTTT
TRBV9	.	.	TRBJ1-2	CASSVGSEANYSYTF	TGTGCCAGCAGCGTGGGTTCGGAGGCTAACTATAGCTACACCTTC
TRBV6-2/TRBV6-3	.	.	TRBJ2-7	CASSYSGGEQYF	TGTGCCAGCAGTTACTCGGGGGGCGAGCAGTACTTC
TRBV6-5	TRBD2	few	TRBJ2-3	CASSPRLAVTDTQYF	TGTGCCAGCAGTCCCCGACTAGCGGTCACAGATACGCAGTATTTT
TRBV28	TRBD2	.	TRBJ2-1	CASSPQTSGRNNEQFF	TGTGCCAGCAGTCCCCAGACTAGCGGGAGGAATAATGAGCAGTTCTTC
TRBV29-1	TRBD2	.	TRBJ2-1	CSVVLAGRNNEQFF	TGCAGCGTTGTGCTAGCGGGGAGGAACAATGAGCAGTTCTTC
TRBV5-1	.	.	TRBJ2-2	CASSLGGGQGSGELFF	TGCGCCAGCAGCTTGGGCGGGGGCCAAGGATCCGGGGAGCTGTTTTTT
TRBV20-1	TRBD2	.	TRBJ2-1	CSASTSGSGVGSYNEQFF	TGCAGTGCTAGTACTAGCGGGAGTGGGGTCGGATCCTACAATGAGCAGTTCTTC
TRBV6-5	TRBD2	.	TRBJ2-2	CASSYGLAVNTGELFF	TGTGCCAGCAGTTACGGACTAGCCGTTAACACCGGGGAGCTGTTTTTT
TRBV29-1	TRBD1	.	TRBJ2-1	CSVGQGSFSYNEQFF	TGCAGCGTGGGACAGGGGTCTTTTTCCTACAATGAGCAGTTCTTC
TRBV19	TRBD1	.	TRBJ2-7	CASSISLGTATYEQYF	TGTGCCAGTAGTATCTCCTTAGGGACAGCTACCTACGAGCAGTACTTC
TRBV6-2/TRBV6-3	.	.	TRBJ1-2	CASSYSGDSYGYTF	TGTGCCAGCAGTTACTCAGGAGACAGCTATGGCTACACCTTC
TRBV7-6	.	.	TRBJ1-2	CASSLGGETSGYTF	TGTGCCAGCAGCTTAGGCGGGGAAACGAGCGGCTACACCTTC
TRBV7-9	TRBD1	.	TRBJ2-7	CASSPTGAYEQYF	TGTGCCAGCAGCCCGACAGGGGCCTACGAGCAGTACTTC
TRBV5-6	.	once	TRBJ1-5	CASSLAGDPNQPQHF	TGTGCCAGCAGCCTCGCGGGGGATCCCAATCAGCCCCAGCATTTT
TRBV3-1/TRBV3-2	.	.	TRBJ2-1	CASSQDGGNEQFF	TGTGCCAGCAGCCAAGATGGCGGGAATGAGCAGTTCTTC
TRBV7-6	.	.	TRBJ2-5	CASSLSTTHQETQYF	TGTGCCAGCAGCTTATCAACTACCCACCAAGAGACCCAGTACTTC
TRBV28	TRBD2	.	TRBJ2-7	CASSFPAGGHPYEQYF	TGTGCCAGCAGTTTCCCAGCGGGAGGACATCCGTACGAGCAGTACTTC
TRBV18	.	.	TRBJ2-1	CASSPIRGEQFF	TGTGCCAGCTCCCCAATCAGGGGTGAGCAGTTCTTC
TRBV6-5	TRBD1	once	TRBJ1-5	CASSRTGSNQPQHF	TGTGCCAGCAGTCGGACAGGGTCTAATCAGCCCCAGCATTTT
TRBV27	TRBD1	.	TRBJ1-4	CASSPSPGQGLKLFF	TGTGCCAGCAGTCCCTCCCCGGGACAGGGATTGAAACTGTTTTTT
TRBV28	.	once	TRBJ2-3	CASSSTLSPHTQYF	TGTGCCAGCAGTTCTACCCTATCTCCCCATACGCAGTATTTT
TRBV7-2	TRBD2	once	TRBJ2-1	CASSINSGRATEQFF	TGTGCCAGCAGCATAAATAGCGGGAGGGCCACTGAGCAGTTCTTC
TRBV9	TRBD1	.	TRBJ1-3	CASSVGQAGNTIYF	TGTGCCAGCAGCGTGGGACAGGCGGGAAACACCATATATTTT
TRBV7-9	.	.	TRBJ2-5	CASRDRLGETQYF	TGTGCCAGCAGAGACAGGCTTGGAGAGACCCAGTACTTC
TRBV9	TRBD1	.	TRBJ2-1	CASSVQGADEQFF	TGTGCCAGCAGCGTTCAGGGGGCGGATGAGCAGTTCTTC
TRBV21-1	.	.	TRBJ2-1	CASRKGTSTYNEQFF	TGTGCCAGCAGAAAAGGGACTAGCACCTACAATGAGCAGTTCTTC
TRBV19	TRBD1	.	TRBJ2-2	CASGQDYTGELFF	TGTGCCAGTGGACAGGACTACACCGGGGAGCTGTTTTTT
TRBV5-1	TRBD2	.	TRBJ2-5	CASGTSGSGKTQYF	TGCGCCAGCGGGACTAGCGGGAGCGGGAAGACCCAGTACTTC
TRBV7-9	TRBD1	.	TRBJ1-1	CASSLGRGEGANTEAFF	TGTGCCAGCAGCTTAGGACGCGGTGAGGGGGCGAACACTGAAGCTTTCTTT
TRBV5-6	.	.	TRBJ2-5	CASSSAQGWETQYF	TGTGCCAGCAGCTCCGCGCAGGGGTGGGAGACCCAGTACTTC
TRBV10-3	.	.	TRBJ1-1	CAISVGAGWGNTEAFF	TGTGCCATCAGTGTAGGGGCAGGATGGGGAAACACTGAAGCTTTCTTT
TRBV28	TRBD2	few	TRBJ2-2	CASSLLAGDRTGELFF	TGTGCCAGCAGTTTATTGGCGGGAGATCGTACCGGGGAGCTGTTTTTT
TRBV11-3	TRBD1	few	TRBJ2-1	CASSFIDDRVMGNEQFF	TGTGCCAGCAGCTTTATCGACGACAGGGTCATGGGAAATGAGCAGTTCTTC
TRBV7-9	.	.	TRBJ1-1	CASSPHLMNTEAFF	TGTGCCAGCAGCCCCCACCTAATGAACACTGAAGCTTTCTTT
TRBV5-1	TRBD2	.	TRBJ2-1	CASSLTAGADNEQFF	TGCGCCAGCAGCTTGACCGCGGGAGCGGACAATGAGCAGTTCTTC
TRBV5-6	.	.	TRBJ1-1	CASSPGGGYTEAFF	TGTGCCAGCAGCCCCGGCGGGGGGTACACTGAAGCTTTCTTT
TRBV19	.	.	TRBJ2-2	CASWQGMSGELFF	TGTGCCAGTTGGCAGGGGATGTCCGGGGAGCTGTTTTTT
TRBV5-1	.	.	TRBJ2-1	CASSSVYNEQFF	TGCGCCAGCAGCTCGGTTTACAATGAGCAGTTCTTC
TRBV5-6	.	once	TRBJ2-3	CASRETQGRTDTQYF	TGTGCCAGCAGGGAGACCCAGGGGCGTACAGATACGCAGTATTTT
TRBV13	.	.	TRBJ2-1	CASSSRGHEQFF	TGTGCCAGCAGCTCCAGGGGCCATGAGCAGTTCTTC
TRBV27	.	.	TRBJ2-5	CASSLRGRPETQYF	TGTGCCAGCAGTTTACGGGGAAGGCCGGAGACCCAGTACTTC
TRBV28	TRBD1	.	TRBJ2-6	CASSLPLTGAGANVLTF	TGTGCCAGCAGTTTACCCTTAACAGGGGCTGGGGCCAACGTCCTGACTTTC
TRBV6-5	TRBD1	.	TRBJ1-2	CAINTGGGGYTF	TGTGCCATCAACACAGGGGGCGGTGGCTACACCTTC
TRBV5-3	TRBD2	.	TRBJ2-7	CARSPLAGEGEQYF	TGTGCCAGAAGCCCTCTAGCGGGAGAGGGGGAGCAGTACTTC